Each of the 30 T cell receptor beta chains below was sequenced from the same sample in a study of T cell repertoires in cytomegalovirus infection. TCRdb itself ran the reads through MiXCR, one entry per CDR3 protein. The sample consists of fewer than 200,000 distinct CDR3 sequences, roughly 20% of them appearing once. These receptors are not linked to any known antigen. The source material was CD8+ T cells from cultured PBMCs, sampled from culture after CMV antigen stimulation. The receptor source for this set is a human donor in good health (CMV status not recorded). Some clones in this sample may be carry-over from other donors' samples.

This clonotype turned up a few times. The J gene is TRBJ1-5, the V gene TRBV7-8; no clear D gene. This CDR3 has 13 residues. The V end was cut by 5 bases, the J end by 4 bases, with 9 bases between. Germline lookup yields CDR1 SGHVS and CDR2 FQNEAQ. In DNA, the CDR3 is TGTGCCAGCAGCATACTCAAGAATCAGCCCCAGCATTTT. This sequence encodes CASSILKNQPQHF.

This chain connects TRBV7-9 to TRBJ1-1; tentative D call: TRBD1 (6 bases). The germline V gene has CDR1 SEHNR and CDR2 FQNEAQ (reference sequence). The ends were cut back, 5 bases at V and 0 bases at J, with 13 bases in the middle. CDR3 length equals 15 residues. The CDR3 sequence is CASSRSRGMNTEAFF. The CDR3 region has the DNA TGTGCCAGCAGCCGATCCAGGGGAATGAACACTGAAGCTTTCTTT.

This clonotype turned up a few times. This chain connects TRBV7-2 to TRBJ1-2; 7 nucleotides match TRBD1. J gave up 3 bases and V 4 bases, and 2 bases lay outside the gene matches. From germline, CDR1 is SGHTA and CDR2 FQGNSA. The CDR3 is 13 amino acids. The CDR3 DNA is TGTGCCAGCAGCTACGGGACAGACTATGGCTACACCTTC. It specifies CASSYGTDYGYTF.

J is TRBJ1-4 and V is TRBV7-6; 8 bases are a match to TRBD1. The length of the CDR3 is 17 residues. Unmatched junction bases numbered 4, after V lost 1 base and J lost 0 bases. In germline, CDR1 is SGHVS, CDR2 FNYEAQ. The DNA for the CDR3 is TGTGCCAGCAGCTTAGAGACAGGGGAGGCAACTAATGAAAAACTGTTTTTT. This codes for CASSLETGEATNEKLFF. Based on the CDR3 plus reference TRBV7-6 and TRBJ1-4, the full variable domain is GAGVSQSPRYKVTKRGQDVALRCDPISGHVSLYWYRQALGQGPEFLTYFNYEAQQDKSGLPNDRFSAERPEGSISTLTIQRTEQRDSAMYRCASSLETGEATNEKLFFGSGTQLSVL.

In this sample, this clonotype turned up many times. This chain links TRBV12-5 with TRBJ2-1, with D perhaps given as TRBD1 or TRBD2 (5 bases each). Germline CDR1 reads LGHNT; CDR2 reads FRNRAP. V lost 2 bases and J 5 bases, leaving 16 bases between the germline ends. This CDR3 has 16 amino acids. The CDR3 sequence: CASGLRGALIDNEQFF. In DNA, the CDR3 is TGTGCTAGTGGTTTGAGAGGGGCTCTAATTGACAATGAGCAGTTCTTC.

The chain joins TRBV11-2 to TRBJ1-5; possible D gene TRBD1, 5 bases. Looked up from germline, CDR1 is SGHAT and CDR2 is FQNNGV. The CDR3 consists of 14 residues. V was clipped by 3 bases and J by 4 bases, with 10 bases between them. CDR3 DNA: TGTGCCAGCAGCTTGGGGCAGAGGAATCAGCCCCAGCATTTT. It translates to CASSLGQRNQPQHF.

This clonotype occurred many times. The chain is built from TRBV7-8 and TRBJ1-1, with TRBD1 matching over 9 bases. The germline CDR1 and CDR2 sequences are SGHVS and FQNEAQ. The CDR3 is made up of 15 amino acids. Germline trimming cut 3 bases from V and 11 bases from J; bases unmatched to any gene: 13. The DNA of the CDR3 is TGTGCCAGCAGCTTCCTGGAGGACAGGGGAGAGTTGGCTTTCTTT. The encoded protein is CASSFLEDRGELAFF.

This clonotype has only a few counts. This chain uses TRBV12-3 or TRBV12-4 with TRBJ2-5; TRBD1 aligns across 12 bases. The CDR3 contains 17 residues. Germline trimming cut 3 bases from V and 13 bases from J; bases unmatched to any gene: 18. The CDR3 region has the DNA TGTGCCAGCAGTTTTCAACGTCCCCCCGGGACAGGGGGCATGGGGTACTTC. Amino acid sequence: CASSFQRPPGTGGMGYF.

The CDR3 loop is CASSPQAVQVGAGANVLTF. CDR3 bases: TGCGCCAGCAGCCCACAAGCAGTCCAGGTCGGAGCTGGGGCCAACGTCCTGACTTTC. The V call is TRBV4-1, the J call TRBJ2-6; D not resolved. Germline values: CDR1 MGHRA, CDR2 YSYEKL. V lost 4 bases, J lost 2 bases, and 21 bases lay in between. This CDR3 comprises 19 residues.

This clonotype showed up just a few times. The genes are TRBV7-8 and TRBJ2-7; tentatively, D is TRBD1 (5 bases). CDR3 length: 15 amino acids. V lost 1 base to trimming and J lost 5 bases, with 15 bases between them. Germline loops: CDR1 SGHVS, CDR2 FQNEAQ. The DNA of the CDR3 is TGTGCCAGCAGCTTAGAGTTAGGCAGGGCAGACGAGCAGTACTTC. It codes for CASSLELGRADEQYF.

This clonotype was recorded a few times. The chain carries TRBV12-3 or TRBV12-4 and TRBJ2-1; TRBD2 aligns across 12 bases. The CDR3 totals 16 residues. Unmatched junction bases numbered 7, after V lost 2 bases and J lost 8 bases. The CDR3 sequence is CASSLRASGGEDEQFF. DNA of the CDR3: TGTGCCAGCAGTTTAAGGGCTAGCGGGGGGGAAGATGAGCAGTTCTTC.

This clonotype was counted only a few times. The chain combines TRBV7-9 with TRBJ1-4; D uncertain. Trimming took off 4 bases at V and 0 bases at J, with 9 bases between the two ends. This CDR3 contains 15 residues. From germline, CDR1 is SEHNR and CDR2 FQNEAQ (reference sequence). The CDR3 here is CASSSFSSTNEKLFF. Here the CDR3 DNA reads TGTGCCAGCAGCTCCTTTTCCTCAACTAATGAAAAACTGTTTTTT.

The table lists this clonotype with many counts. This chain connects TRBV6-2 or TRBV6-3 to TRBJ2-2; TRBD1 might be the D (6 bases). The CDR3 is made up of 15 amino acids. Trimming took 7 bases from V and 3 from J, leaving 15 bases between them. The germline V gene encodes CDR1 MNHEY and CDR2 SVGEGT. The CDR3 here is CASTLGGTHTGELFF. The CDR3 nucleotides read TGTGCCAGCACCCTAGGGGGAACCCACACCGGGGAGCTGTTTTTT.

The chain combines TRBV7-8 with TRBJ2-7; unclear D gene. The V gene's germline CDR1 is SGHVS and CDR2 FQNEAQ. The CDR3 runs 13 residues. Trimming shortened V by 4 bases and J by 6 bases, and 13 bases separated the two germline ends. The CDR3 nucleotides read TGTGCCAGCAGCTGGAGTAACGGTTTCGAGCAGTACTTC. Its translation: CASSWSNGFEQYF.

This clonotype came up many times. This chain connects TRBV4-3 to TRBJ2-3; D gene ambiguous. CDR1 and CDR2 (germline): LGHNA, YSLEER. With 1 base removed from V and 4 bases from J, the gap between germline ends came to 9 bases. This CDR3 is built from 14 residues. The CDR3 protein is CASSQGLSADTQYF. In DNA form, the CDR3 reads TGCGCCAGCAGCCAAGGTTTGTCAGCAGATACGCAGTATTTT.

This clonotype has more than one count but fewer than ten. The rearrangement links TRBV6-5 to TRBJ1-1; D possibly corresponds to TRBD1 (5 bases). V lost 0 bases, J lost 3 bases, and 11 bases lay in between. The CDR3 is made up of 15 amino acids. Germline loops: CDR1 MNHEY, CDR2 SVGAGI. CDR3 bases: TGTGCCAGCAGTTACTCGATGGGGCAGGACACTGAAGCTTTCTTT. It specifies CASSYSMGQDTEAFF.

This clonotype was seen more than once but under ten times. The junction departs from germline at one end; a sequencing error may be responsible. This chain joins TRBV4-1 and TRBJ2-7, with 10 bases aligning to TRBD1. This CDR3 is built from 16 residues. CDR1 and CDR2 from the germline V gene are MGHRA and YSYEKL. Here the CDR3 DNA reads TGTGCCAGCAGCCAATCTTTGACAGGGGGCGGGTACGAGCAGTACTTC. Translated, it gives CASSQSLTGGGYEQYF.

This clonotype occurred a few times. The CDR3 spells CASISGTGGMNTEAFF. CDR3 nucleotides: TGTGCCAGCATATCCGGGACAGGGGGAATGAACACTGAAGCTTTCTTT. The V and J genes are TRBV2 and TRBJ1-1; TRBD1 matches at 11 bases. V was clipped by 7 bases and J by 0 bases; unmatched bases: 7. CDR3 length: 16 residues. The germline V gene has CDR1 SNHLY and CDR2 FYNNEI.

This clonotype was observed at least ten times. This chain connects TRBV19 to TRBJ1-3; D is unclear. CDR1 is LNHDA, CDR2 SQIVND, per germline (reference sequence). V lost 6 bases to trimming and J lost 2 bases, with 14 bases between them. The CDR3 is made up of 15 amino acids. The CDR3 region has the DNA TGTGCCAGTAGCTCCCATCCCGGTGCTGGAAACACCATATATTTT. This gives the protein CASSSHPGAGNTIYF. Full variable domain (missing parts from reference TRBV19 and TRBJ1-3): DGGITQSPKYLFRKEGQNVTLSCEQNLNHDAMYWYRQDPGQGLRLIYYSQIVNDFQKGDIAEGYSVSREKKESFPLTVTSAQKNPTAFYLCASSSHPGAGNTIYFGEGSWLTVV.

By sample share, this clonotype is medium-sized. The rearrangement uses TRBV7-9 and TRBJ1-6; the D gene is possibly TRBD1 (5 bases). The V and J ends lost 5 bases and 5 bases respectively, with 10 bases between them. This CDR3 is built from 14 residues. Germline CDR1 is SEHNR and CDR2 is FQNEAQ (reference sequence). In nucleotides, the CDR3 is TGTGCCAGCAGCCCCGAGGGGAATAATTCACCCCTCCACTTT. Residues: CASSPEGNNSPLHF.

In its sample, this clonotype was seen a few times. As DNA, the CDR3 is TGCGCCAGCAGCCAACCCCTCGGTCATGAGCAGTTCTTC. Protein sequence: CASSQPLGHEQFF. The chain couples TRBV4-1 to TRBJ2-1; D remains ambiguous. Germline-derived CDR1 and CDR2 are MGHRA and YSYEKL. V shed 2 bases and J shed 8 bases, with 10 bases lying between them. This CDR3 region has 13 residues.

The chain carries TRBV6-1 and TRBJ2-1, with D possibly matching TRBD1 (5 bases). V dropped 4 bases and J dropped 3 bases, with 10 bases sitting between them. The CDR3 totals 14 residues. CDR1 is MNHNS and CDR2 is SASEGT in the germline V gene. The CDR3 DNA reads TGTGCCAGCAGTGTAGAACAGGTCTACAATGAGCAGTTCTTC. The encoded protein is CASSVEQVYNEQFF.

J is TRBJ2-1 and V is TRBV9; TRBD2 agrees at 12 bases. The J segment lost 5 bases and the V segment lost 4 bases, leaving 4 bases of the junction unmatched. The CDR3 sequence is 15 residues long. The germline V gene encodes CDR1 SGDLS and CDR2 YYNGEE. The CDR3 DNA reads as TGTGCCAGCAGCCCCTGGACTAGCGGGGACAATGAGCAGTTCTTC. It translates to CASSPWTSGDNEQFF.

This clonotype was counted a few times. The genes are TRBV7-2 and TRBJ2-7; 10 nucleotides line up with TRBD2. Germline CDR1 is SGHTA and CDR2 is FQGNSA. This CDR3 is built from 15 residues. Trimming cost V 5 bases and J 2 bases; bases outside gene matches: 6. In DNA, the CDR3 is TGTGCCAGCAGCCCTCTTGGGACTAGCGCCTACGAGCAGTACTTC. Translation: CASSPLGTSAYEQYF.

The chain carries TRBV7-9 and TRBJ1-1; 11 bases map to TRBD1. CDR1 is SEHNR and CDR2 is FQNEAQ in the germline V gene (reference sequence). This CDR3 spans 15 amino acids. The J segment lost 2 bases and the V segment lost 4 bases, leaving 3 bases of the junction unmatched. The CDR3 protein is CASSSGQGENTEAFF. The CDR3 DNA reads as TGTGCCAGCAGCTCGGGACAGGGGGAAAACACTGAAGCTTTCTTT.

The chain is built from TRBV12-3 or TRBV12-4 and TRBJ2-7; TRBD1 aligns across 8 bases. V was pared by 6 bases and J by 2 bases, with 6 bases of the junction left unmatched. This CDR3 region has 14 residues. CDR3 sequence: CASSPRGPTYEQYF. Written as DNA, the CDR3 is TGTGCCAGCAGCCCCAGGGGGCCAACCTACGAGCAGTACTTC.

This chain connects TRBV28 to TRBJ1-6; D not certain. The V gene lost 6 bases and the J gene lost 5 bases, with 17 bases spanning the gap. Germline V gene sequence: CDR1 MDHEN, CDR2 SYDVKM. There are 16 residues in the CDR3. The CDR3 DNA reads TGTGCCAGCAGCCCGCCCGGGGAGTTTAATAATTCACCCCTCCACTTT. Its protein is CASSPPGEFNNSPLHF.

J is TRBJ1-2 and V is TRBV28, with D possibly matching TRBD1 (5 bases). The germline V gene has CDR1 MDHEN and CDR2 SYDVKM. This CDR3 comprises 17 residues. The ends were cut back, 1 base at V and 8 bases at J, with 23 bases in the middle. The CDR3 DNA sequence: TGTGCCAGCAGTTTATCGGTTTGGGACGGCAGTAAAGGGGGCTACACCTTC. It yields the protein CASSLSVWDGSKGGYTF.

CDR3 sequence reads: CASTPGRNTEAFF. CDR3 DNA: TGTGCCAGCACCCCGGGCAGGAACACTGAAGCTTTCTTT. This chain uses TRBV6-5 with TRBJ1-1; unclear D gene. CDR3 size: 13 residues. Germline CDR1 is MNHEY and CDR2 is SVGAGI. V was trimmed by 7 bases and J by 1 base, leaving 10 bases between them.

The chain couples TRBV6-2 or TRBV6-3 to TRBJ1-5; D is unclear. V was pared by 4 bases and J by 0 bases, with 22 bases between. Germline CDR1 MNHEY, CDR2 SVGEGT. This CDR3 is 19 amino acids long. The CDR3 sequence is CASSSLSSGEFYSNQPQHF. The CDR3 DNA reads TGTGCCAGCAGTTCTCTTTCTTCAGGAGAGTTTTATAGCAATCAGCCCCAGCATTTT.